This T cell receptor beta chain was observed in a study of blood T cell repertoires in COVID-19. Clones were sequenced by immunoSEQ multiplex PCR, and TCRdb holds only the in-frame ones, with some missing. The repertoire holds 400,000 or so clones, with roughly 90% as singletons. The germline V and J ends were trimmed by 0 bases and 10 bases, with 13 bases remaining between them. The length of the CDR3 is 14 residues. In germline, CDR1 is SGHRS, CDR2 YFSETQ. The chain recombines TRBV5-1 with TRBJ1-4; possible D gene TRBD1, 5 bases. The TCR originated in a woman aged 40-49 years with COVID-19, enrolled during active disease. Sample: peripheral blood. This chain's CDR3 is CASSLDPGQGKLFF. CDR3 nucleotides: TGCGCCAGCAGCTTGGATCCCGGGCAGGGAAAACTGTTTTTT.